This TCR beta chain comes out of a study of T cells in Graves' hyperthyroidism and ophthalmopathy. TCR beta CDR3 regions were amplified from RNA. First-round RT-PCR of the TCR CDR3 relied on the HTBI primer set. From the multiplex PCR reads, TCRdb called clonotypes with MiXCR, one entry per CDR3 protein. The sample consists of a few hundred thousand distinct CDR3 sequences, 14% of them appearing once. Germline assignment: CDR1 MNHNS and CDR2 SASEGT. The CDR3 runs 15 residues. J lost 3 bases, V lost 5 bases, and 7 bases had no gene match. This clonotype was counted ten times or more. Criteria for exclusion of patients were uncontrolled infection, other autoimmune disease, pregnancy or lactation.

The sample taken for sequencing was blood. The J gene is TRBJ2-1, the V gene TRBV6-1; 7 bases are shared with TRBD1. This clonotype originated in a woman aged 40-49 years with Graves' hyperthyroidism. The CDR3 DNA is TGTGCCAGCAGTTTATCCGGGACAGACTACAATGAGCAGTTCTTC. It specifies CASSLSGTDYNEQFF.